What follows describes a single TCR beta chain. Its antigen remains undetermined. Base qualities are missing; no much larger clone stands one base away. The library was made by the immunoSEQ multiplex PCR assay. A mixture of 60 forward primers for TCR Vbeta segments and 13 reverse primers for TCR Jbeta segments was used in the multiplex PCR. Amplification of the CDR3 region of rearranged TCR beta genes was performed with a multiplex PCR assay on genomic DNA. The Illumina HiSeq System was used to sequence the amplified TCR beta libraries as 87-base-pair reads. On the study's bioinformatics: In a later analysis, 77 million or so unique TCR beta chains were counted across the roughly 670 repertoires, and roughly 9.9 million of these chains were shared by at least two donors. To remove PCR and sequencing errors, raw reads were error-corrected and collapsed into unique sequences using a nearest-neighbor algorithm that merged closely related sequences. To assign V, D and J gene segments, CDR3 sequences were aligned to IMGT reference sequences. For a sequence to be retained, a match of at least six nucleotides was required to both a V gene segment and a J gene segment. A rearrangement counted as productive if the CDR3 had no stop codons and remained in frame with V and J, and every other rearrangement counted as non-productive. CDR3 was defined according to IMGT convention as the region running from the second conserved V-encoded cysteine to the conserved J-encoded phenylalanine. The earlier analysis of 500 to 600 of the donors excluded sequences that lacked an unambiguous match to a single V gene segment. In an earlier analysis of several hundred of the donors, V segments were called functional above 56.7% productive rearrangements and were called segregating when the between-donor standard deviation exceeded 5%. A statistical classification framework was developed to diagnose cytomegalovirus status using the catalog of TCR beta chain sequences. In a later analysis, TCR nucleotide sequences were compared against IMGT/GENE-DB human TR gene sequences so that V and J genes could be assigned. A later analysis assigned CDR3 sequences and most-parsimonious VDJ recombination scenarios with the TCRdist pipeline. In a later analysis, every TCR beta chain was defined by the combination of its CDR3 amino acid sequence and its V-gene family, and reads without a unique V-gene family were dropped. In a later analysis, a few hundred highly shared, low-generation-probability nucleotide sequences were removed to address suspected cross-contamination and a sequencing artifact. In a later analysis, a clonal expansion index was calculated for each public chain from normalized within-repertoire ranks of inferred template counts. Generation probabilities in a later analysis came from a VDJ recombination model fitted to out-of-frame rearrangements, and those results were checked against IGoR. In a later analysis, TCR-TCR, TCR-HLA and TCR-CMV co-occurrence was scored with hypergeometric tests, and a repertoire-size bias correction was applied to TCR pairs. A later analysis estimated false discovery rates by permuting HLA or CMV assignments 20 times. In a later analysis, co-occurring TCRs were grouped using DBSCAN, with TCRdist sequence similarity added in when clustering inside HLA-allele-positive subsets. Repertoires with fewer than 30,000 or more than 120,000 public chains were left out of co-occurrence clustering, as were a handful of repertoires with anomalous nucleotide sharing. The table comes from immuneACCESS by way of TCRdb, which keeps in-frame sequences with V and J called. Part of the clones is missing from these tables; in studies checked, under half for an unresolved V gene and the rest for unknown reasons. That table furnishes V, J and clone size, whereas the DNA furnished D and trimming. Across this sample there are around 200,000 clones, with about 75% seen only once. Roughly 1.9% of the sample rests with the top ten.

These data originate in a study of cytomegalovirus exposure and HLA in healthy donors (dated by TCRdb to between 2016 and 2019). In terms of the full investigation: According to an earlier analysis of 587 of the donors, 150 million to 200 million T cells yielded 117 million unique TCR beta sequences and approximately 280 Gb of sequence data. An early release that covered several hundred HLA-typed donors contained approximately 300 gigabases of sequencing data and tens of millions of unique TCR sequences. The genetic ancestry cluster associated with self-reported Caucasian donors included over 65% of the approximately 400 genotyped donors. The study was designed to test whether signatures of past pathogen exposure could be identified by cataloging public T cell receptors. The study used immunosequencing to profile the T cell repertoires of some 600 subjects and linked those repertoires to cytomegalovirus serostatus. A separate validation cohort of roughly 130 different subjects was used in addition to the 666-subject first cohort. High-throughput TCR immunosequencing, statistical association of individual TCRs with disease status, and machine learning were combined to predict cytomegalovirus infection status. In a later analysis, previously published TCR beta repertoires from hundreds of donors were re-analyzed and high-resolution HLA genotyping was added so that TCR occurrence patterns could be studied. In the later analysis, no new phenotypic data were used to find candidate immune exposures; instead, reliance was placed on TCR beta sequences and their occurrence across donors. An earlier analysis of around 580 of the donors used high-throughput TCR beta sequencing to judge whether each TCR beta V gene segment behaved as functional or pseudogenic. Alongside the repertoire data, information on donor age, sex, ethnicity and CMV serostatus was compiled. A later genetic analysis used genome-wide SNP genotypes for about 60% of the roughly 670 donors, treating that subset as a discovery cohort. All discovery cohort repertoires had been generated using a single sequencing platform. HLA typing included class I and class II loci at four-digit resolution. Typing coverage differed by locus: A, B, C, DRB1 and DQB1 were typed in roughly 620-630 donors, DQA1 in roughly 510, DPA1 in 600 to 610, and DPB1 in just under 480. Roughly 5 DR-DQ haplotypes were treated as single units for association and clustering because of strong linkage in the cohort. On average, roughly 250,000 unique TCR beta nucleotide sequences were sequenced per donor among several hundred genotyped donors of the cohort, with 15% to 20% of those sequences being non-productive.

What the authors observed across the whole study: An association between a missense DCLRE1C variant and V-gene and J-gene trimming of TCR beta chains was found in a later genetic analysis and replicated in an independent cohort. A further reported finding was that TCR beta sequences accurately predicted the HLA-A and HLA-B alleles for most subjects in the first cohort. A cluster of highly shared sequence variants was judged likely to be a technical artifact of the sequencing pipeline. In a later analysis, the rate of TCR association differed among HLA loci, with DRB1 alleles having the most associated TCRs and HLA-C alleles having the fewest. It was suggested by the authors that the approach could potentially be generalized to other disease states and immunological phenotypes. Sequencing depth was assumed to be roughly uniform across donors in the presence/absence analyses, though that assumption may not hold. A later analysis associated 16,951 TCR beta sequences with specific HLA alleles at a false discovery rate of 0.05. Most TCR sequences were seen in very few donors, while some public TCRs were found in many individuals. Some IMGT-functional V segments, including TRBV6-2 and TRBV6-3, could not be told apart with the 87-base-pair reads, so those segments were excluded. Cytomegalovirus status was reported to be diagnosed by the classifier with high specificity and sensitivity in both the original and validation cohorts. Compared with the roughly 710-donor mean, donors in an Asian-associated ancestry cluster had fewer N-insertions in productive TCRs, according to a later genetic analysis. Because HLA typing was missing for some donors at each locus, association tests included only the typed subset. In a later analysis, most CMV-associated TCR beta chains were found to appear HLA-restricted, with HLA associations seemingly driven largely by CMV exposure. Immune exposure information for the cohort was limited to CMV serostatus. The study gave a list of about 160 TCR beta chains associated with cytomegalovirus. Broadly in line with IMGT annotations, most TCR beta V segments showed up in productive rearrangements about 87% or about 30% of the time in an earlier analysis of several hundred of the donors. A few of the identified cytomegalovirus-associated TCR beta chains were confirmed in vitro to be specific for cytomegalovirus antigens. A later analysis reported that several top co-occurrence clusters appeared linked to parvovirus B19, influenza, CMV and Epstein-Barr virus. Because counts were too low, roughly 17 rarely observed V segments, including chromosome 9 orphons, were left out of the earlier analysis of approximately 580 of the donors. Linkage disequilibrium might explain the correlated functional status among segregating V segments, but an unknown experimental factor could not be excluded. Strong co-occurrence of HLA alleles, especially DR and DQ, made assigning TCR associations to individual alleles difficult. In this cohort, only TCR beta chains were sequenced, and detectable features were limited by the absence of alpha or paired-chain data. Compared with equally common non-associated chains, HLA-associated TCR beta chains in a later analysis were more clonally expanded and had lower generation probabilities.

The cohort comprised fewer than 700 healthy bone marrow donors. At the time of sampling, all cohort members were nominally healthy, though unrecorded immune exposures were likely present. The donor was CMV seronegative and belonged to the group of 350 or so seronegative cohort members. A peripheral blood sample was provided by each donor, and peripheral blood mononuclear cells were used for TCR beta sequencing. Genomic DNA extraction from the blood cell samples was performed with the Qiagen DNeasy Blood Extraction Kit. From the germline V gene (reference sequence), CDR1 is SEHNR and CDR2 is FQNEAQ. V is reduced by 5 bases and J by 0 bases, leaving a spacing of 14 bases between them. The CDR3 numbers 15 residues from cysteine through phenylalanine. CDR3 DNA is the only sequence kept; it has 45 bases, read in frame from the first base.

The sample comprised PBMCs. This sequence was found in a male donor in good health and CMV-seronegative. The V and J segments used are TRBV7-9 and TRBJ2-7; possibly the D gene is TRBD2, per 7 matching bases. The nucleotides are TGTGCCAGCAGCACCCAGGGAGGGGGCTCCTACGAGCAGTACTTC. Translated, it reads CASSTQGGGSYEQYF.